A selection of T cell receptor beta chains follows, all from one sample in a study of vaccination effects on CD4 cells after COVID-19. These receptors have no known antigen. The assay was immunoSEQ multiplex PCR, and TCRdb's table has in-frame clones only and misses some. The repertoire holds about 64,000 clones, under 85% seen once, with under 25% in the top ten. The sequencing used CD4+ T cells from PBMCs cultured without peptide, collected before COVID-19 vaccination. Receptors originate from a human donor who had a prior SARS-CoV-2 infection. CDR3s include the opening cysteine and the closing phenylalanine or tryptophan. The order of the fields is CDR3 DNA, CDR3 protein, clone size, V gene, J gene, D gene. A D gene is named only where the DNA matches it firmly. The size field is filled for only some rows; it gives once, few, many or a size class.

cdr3_nt: TGTGCCAGCAGCTTAGAAAGGACTAGCGGTGGCGAGACCCAGTACTTC; cdr3_aa: CASSLERTSGGETQYF; clone_size: NA; v_call: TRBV7-6; j_call: TRBJ2-5; d_call: TRBD2
cdr3_nt: TGTGCCAGCAGCCGAGGACTAGCGGATTACAATGAGCAGTTCTTC; cdr3_aa: CASSRGLADYNEQFF; clone_size: few; v_call: TRBV6-6; j_call: TRBJ2-1; d_call: TRBD2
cdr3_nt: TGTGCCAGCAGTGAATCCGGGGCGAGGGCTTTCTTT; cdr3_aa: CASSESGARAFF; clone_size: few; v_call: TRBV2; j_call: TRBJ1-1; d_call: NA
cdr3_nt: TGTGCCAGCAGTCCCTCCCGCGGCTCCCTTTCGGGAGAGCAGTACTTC; cdr3_aa: CASSPSRGSLSGEQYF; clone_size: NA; v_call: TRBV2; j_call: TRBJ2-7; d_call: NA
cdr3_nt: TGTGCCACCAGCAGAGATCAATATACAGGGAGAAGCACAGATACGCAGTATTTT; cdr3_aa: CATSRDQYTGRSTDTQYF; clone_size: NA; v_call: TRBV15; j_call: TRBJ2-3; d_call: NA
cdr3_nt: TGTGCCAGCAGCCGCTTAAGTCGGGGCGAGCAGTACTTC; cdr3_aa: CASSRLSRGEQYF; clone_size: NA; v_call: TRBV11-3; j_call: TRBJ2-7; d_call: NA
cdr3_nt: TGTGCCAGCACCCTAACTAGAAACAATGAGCAGTTCTTC; cdr3_aa: CASTLTRNNEQFF; clone_size: NA; v_call: TRBV11-1; j_call: TRBJ2-1; d_call: NA
cdr3_nt: TGTGCCAGCAGCAGCGGGAGAGGCGCCTACGAGCAGTACTTC; cdr3_aa: CASSSGRGAYEQYF; clone_size: NA; v_call: TRBV7-2; j_call: TRBJ2-7; d_call: TRBD2
cdr3_nt: TGCGCCAGCAGCCAAGATTACAGGCAGCCCCAGCATTTT; cdr3_aa: CASSQDYRQPQHF; clone_size: NA; v_call: TRBV4-1; j_call: TRBJ1-5; d_call: NA
cdr3_nt: TGTGCCAGCACCCTACTAGCGGGGGTTGCGGATACGCAGTATTTT; cdr3_aa: CASTLLAGVADTQYF; clone_size: NA; v_call: TRBV11-1; j_call: TRBJ2-3; d_call: TRBD2